These 16 T cell receptor beta chains were sequenced from one sample in a study of cytomegalovirus exposure and HLA in healthy donors. The PCR made use of 60 Vbeta and 13 Jbeta primers. The data were produced by immunoSEQ multiplex PCR, yet TCRdb's version contains in-frame clones alone and is incomplete. The sample shows 80,000 to 95,000 clones, roughly 79% of them seen only once. Sequencing was performed on PBMCs. Source of these receptors: a woman aged 25 to 45 in good health and CMV-seronegative.

This clone was counted only a few times. V gene TRBV18 combines with J gene TRBJ2-2; 8 bases match TRBD2. This CDR3 has 18 amino acids. With V trimmed by 5 bases and J by 3 bases, 14 bases remained unmatched. Germline lookup yields CDR1 KGHSH and CDR2 LQKENI. As DNA, the CDR3 is TGTGCCAGCTCATCGGGACTAGTACTTTTTTGGGACACCGGGGAGCTGTTTTTT. Encoded protein: CASSSGLVLFWDTGELFF.

The J gene is TRBJ2-2, the V gene TRBV6-4; D gene uncertain. CDR1 is MRHNA, CDR2 SNTAGT, per germline. Trimming cost V 6 bases and J 1 base, with 15 bases left between them. The CDR3 extends over 16 amino acids. The CDR3: CASSQKAELNTGELFF. The CDR3 region has the DNA TGTGCCAGCAGCCAAAAAGCCGAACTGAACACCGGGGAGCTGTTTTTT.

The genes are TRBV5-1 and TRBJ2-1, with D possibly being TRBD1 (5 bases). CDR1 is SGHRS and CDR2 is YFSETQ in the germline V gene. This CDR3 comprises 17 residues. The ends were cut back, 0 bases at V and 0 bases at J, with 13 bases in the middle. CDR3 bases: TGCGCCAGCAGCTTGGGGGGAAGGGGCCGCTCCTACAATGAGCAGTTCTTC. It specifies CASSLGGRGRSYNEQFF.

The chain employs TRBV5-1 and TRBJ2-1, with 15 bases lining up with TRBD2. The V and J ends lost 3 bases and 0 bases, in that order; junction bases with no gene match: 4. Germline V gene sequence: CDR1 SGHRS, CDR2 YFSETQ. The CDR3 is 18 amino acids. In nucleotides, the CDR3 is TGCGCCAGCAGCTACGGGACTAGCGGGAGGTTCTCCTACAATGAGCAGTTCTTC. Amino acids: CASSYGTSGRFSYNEQFF.

The rearrangement joins TRBV19 to TRBJ2-7, with 7 bases lining up with TRBD1. CDR3 length: 15 residues. The V and J ends lost 2 bases and 6 bases, in that order; junction bases with no gene match: 10. The germline CDR1 and CDR2 sequences are LNHDA and SQIVND (reference sequence). The CDR3 coding sequence is TGTGCCAGTAGTATACGCCGGGACAGAGGGGGCGAGCAGTACTTC. Amino acids: CASSIRRDRGGEQYF.

J is TRBJ2-1 and V is TRBV5-1; 7 bases match TRBD2. The CDR3 consists of 14 residues. The germline CDR1 and CDR2 sequences are SGHRS and YFSETQ. V lost 2 bases and J lost 9; bases outside the gene matches: 8. The CDR3 sequence: CASSLGPSGGEQFF. CDR3 coding DNA: TGCGCCAGCAGCTTAGGGCCATCGGGAGGTGAGCAGTTCTTC. Together with reference TRBV5-1 and TRBJ2-1, the CDR3 gives the full variable domain: KAGVTQTPRYLIKTRGQQVTLSCSPISGHRSVSWYQQTPGQGLQFLFEYFSETQRNKGNFPGRFSGRQFSNSRSEMNVSTLELGDSALYLCASSLGPSGGEQFFGPGTRLTVL.

This rearrangement joins TRBV10-1 to TRBJ2-1; 11 bases are a match to TRBD2. After removal of 3 bases from V and 5 bases from J, the junction contained 3 bases not matched to a gene. This CDR3 contains 15 residues. Germline V CDR1 and CDR2: WNHNN, SYGVQD (reference sequence). This CDR3 is CASSETSGSHNEQFF. The CDR3 DNA follows: TGCGCCAGCAGTGAAACTAGCGGGAGCCACAATGAGCAGTTCTTC.

The table lists this clone with a few counts. The chain employs TRBV5-4 and TRBJ2-1; 11 bases align to TRBD1. The germline CDR1 and CDR2 sequences are SGHNT and YYREEE (reference sequence). The CDR3 length is 15 residues. J gave up 5 bases and V 3 bases, and 4 bases lay outside the gene matches. In DNA form, the CDR3 reads TGTGCCAGCAGCTGGGGGGGACAGGGGGACAATGAGCAGTTCTTC. This encodes CASSWGGQGDNEQFF.

J is TRBJ1-1 and V is TRBV18; 11 nucleotides agree with TRBD1. V dropped 3 bases and J dropped 0; count of bases not matched to a gene: 9. Germline V lookup: CDR1 KGHSH, CDR2 LQKENI. The CDR3 has 18 amino acids. In DNA form, the CDR3 reads TGTGCCAGCTCACCCCTGGGACAGGGGGGCCCGCTGAACACTGAAGCTTTCTTT. Translating gives CASSPLGQGGPLNTEAFF.

This chain joins TRBV6-5 and TRBJ1-1, with D perhaps matching TRBD1 (6 bases). Germline lookup yields CDR1 MNHEY and CDR2 SVGAGI. V was trimmed by 5 bases and J by 6 bases, leaving 10 bases between them. CDR3 length: 12 amino acids. The CDR3 region is CASSPRTAEAFF. The CDR3 nucleotides are TGTGCCAGCAGTCCACGGACAGCTGAAGCTTTCTTT.

The chain is built from TRBV6-5 and TRBJ2-7; 7 bases map to TRBD1. Germline CDR1 MNHEY, CDR2 SVGAGI. J gave up 4 bases and V 6 bases, and 3 bases lay outside the gene matches. The length of the CDR3 is 12 residues. The CDR3 DNA follows: TGTGCCAGCAGAAGACAGGGTTACGAGCAGTACTTC. Its translation is CASRRQGYEQYF.

The chain combines TRBV28 with TRBJ1-1, with a weak D call TRBD1 (5 bases). The V end lost 6 bases, the J end lost 0 bases, and 11 bases lay between the germline ends. CDR1 and CDR2 (germline): MDHEN, SYDVKM. This CDR3 is 14 amino acids long. CDR3 coding DNA: TGTGCCAGCAGGCAGGGAGGTCTGAACACTGAAGCTTTCTTT. It codes for CASRQGGLNTEAFF.

V is TRBV30 and J is TRBJ2-2; 9 bases line up with TRBD1. With 2 bases clipped from V and 5 bases from J, the junction kept 15 bases outside the gene matches. CDR3 length: 18 amino acids. The germline V gene has CDR1 GTSNPN and CDR2 SVGIG (reference sequence). The CDR3 coding sequence is TGTGCCTGGAGTAAATGGAGTAGCTACGGGACAGGGACCGGGGAGCTGTTTTTT. Protein: CAWSKWSSYGTGTGELFF. The full variable domain, its missing parts supplied by reference TRBV30 and TRBJ2-2, is SQTIHQWPATLVQPVGSPLSLECTVEGTSNPNLYWYRQAAGRGLQLLFYSVGIGQISSEVPQNLSASRPQDRQFILSSKKLLLSDSGFYLCAWSKWSSYGTGTGELFFGEGSRLTVL.

V gene TRBV2 combines with J gene TRBJ2-7; TRBD2 agrees at 8 bases. The CDR3 has 15 amino acids. V lost 6 bases, J lost 0 bases, and 7 bases stayed unmatched. CDR1 and CDR2 from the germline V gene are SNHLY and FYNNEI. The CDR3 region has the DNA TGTGCCAGCAGGGAACTAGCGGCCCCCTCCTACGAGCAGTACTTC. It translates to CASRELAAPSYEQYF. The whole variable domain, filled in from reference TRBV2 and TRBJ2-7, reads EPEVTQTPSHQVTQMGQEVILRCVPISNHLYFYWYRQILGQKVEFLVSFYNNEISEKSEIFDDQFSVERPDGSNFTLKIRSTKLEDSAMYFCASRELAAPSYEQYFGPGTRLTVT.

The chain recombines TRBV7-9 with TRBJ1-4, with 7 positions matching TRBD1. Germline CDR1 is SEHNR and CDR2 is FQNEAQ (reference sequence). The trim removed 4 bases at V and 8 bases at J, leaving 10 bases unmatched. This CDR3 has 15 residues. In DNA form, the CDR3 reads TGTGCCAGCAGCTCGGGGCAGGGGGGAGACGAAAAACTGTTTTTT. Protein sequence: CASSSGQGGDEKLFF.

The chain carries TRBV7-3 and TRBJ2-2; a weak D match, TRBD2 (5 bases). V was trimmed by 2 bases and J by 7 bases, leaving 5 bases between them. From germline, CDR1 is SGHTA and CDR2 FQGTGA. CDR3 length: 12 residues. The CDR3 nucleotides are TGTGCCAGCAGCTTAGGACTCGGGGAGCTGTTTTTT. Residues: CASSLGLGELFF.